The 24 T cell receptor beta chains presented below share a single source sample, sequenced in a study of response to subunit inactivated influenza vaccine. TCRdb called the RT-PCR reads again in MiXCR, with one record for every CDR3 protein. This sample carries about 520,000 distinct CDR3 sequences, approximately 7.2% of them seen once, and the ten largest clones take roughly 14%. The source material was PBMCs from blood, sampled roughly 24 months after vaccination. These receptors all come from a man aged 45 to 70 who received an inactivated influenza vaccine.

This clonotype was observed a handful of times. This chain links TRBV6-5 with TRBJ2-2; a possible D gene is TRBD2 (5 bases). The CDR3 contains 15 residues. With 2 bases removed from V and 4 bases from J, the gap between germline ends came to 11 bases. Germline CDR1 reads MNHEY; CDR2 reads SVGAGI. The CDR3 here is CASSYTGLGTGELFF. In DNA form, the CDR3 reads TGTGCCAGCAGTTACACGGGGTTGGGCACCGGGGAGCTGTTTTTT.

Note on this clonotype: A much more abundant neighbour one base away suggests this may be a read error. This chain connects TRBV5-1 to TRBJ1-2, with TRBD1 matching over 11 bases. This CDR3 spans 14 amino acids. Germline CDR1 is SGHRS and CDR2 is YFSETQ. The CDR3 sequence: CASSVDRGRSGYAF. CDR3 nucleotides: TGCGCCAGCAGCGTGGACAGGGGGCGCAGTGGCTACGCCTTC.

Points on this clonotype: A read error is possible here, since a much larger clone lies one base away. V is TRBV20-1 and J is TRBJ2-5, with D maybe TRBD2 (7 bases). This CDR3 comprises 15 residues. Germline lookup yields CDR1 DFQATT and CDR2 SNEGSKA (reference sequence). V lost 6 bases and J 0 bases, leaving 17 bases between the germline ends. CDR3 sequence reads: CSAMGAGENQETQYF. The CDR3 coding sequence is TGCAGTGCCATGGGGGCGGGAGAGAACCAAGAGACCCAGTACTTC.

DNA of the CDR3: TGTGCCAGTAGTATGAAGGGAGACACTGAAGCTTTCTTT. Protein sequence: CASSMKGDTEAFF. The chain is built from TRBV19 and TRBJ1-1; the D is unclear. The germline V and J ends were trimmed by 3 bases and 3 bases, with 8 bases remaining between them. The CDR3 is 13 residues long. Germline V CDR1 and CDR2: LNHDA, SQIVND (reference sequence).

This clonotype appeared many times. The rearrangement joins TRBV3-1 to TRBJ2-5; D is unclear. This CDR3 has 16 residues. Looked up from germline, CDR1 is LGHDT and CDR2 is YNNKEL (reference sequence). V lost 2 bases and J lost 2, with 15 bases in between. The CDR3 DNA reads as TGTGCCAGCAGCCAAAGCATGGCTGGTATTCAAGAGACCCAGTACTTC. Its translation: CASSQSMAGIQETQYF.

J is TRBJ2-7 and V is TRBV18; D may match TRBD1 or TRBD2 (5 bases each). CDR1 and CDR2 from the germline V gene are KGHSH and LQKENI. CDR3 size: 14 residues. The germline V and J ends were trimmed by 5 bases and 3 bases, with 14 bases remaining between them. CDR3 coding DNA: TGTGCCAGCTCAGCCAGGGAGTGGGGCTACGAGCAGTACTTC. It specifies CASSAREWGYEQYF.

The genes are TRBV5-1 and TRBJ1-1; D is unresolved. The CDR3 contains 15 residues. Trimming removed 0 bases at V and 5 bases at J, with 14 bases between. Germline V gene data show CDR1 as SGHRS and CDR2 as YFSETQ. CDR3 in amino acids: CASSLASGGRTEAFF. DNA for the CDR3: TGCGCCAGCAGCTTGGCCTCTGGTGGTAGGACTGAAGCTTTCTTT.

This clonotype has a count of ten or more. CDR3 region: CASSIGHDLEQFF. CDR3 sequence (DNA): TGTGCCAGCAGTATCGGGCACGATCTTGAGCAGTTCTTC. The chain joins TRBV25-1 to TRBJ2-1; D gene ambiguous. Trimming took off 5 bases at V and 9 bases at J, with 14 bases between the two ends. Germline V gene sequence: CDR1 MGHDK, CDR2 SYGVNS. This CDR3 spans 13 amino acids.

This clonotype was picked up many times. V usage is TRBV5-1 and J usage is TRBJ2-1; perhaps D is TRBD1 or TRBD2 (6 bases each). Germline values: CDR1 SGHRS, CDR2 YFSETQ. CDR3 size: 15 residues. V was shortened by 0 bases and J by 4 bases, with 11 bases between the two germline ends. The chain's CDR3 is CASSLAGARYNEQFF. The DNA of the CDR3 is TGCGCCAGCAGCTTGGCGGGGGCTCGGTACAATGAGCAGTTCTTC.

This clonotype was counted only a few times. V is TRBV20-1 and J is TRBJ2-7; either TRBD1 or TRBD2 may supply D (5 bases each). CDR3 length: 17 amino acids. Trimming left V 3 bases short and J 0 bases short, with 21 bases between. Germline CDR1 and CDR2: DFQATT and SNEGSKA (reference sequence). Here the CDR3 reads CSARLETLGQSSYEQYF. Here the CDR3 DNA reads TGCAGTGCTAGGTTAGAGACACTAGGACAAAGCTCCTACGAGCAGTACTTC.

This clonotype was seen more than once but under ten times. The chain is built from TRBV4-1 and TRBJ2-7; D not certain. The CDR3 extends over 14 amino acids. Germline CDR1 reads MGHRA; CDR2 reads YSYEKL. Trimming took off 2 bases at V and 2 bases at J, with 10 bases between the two ends. The CDR3 is CASSQTDGAYEQYF. The CDR3 DNA reads as TGCGCCAGCAGCCAAACGGACGGAGCCTACGAGCAGTACTTC.

This clonotype turned up a few times. The chain links TRBV5-4 to TRBJ2-1, with D possibly being TRBD2 (6 bases). Trimming pared 4 bases from V and 7 bases from J, leaving 15 bases between. There are 14 residues in the CDR3. The germline CDR1 and CDR2 sequences are SGHNT and YYREEE (reference sequence). The CDR3 reads CASSPTSGRNEQFF. The DNA of the CDR3 is TGTGCCAGCAGCCCTACTTCGGGGAGGAATGAGCAGTTCTTC.

V and J are TRBV20-1 and TRBJ2-2; tentative D call: TRBD2 (5 bases). The CDR3 totals 12 residues. Germline V gene sequence: CDR1 DFQATT, CDR2 SNEGSKA (reference sequence). V was shortened by 5 bases and J by 6 bases, with 10 bases between the two germline ends. The CDR3 nucleotides read TGCAGTGCTGAACGGGAACCCGGGGAGCTGTTTTTT. Residues: CSAEREPGELFF.

The sample holds a few counts of this clonotype. The V call is TRBV19, the J call TRBJ2-5, with D possibly TRBD1 on 5 matching bases. Trimming stripped 8 bases from V and 5 bases from J, with 18 bases between. CDR1 and CDR2 from the germline V gene are LNHDA and SQIVND (reference sequence). This CDR3 is built from 14 residues. The CDR3 sequence: CASAALGYRETQYF. The DNA of the CDR3 is TGTGCCAGTGCCGCGCTGGGATACAGGGAGACCCAGTACTTC. Based on the CDR3 plus reference TRBV19 and TRBJ2-5, the full variable domain is DGGITQSPKYLFRKEGQNVTLSCEQNLNHDAMYWYRQDPGQGLRLIYYSQIVNDFQKGDIAEGYSVSREKKESFPLTVTSAQKNPTAFYLCASAALGYRETQYFGPGTRLLVL.

This clonotype was found many times. The V and J genes are TRBV29-1 and TRBJ2-3; the D gene is possibly TRBD2 (6 bases). The CDR3 has 12 amino acids. The germline V gene encodes CDR1 SQVTM and CDR2 ANQGSEA. V dropped 4 bases and J dropped 1 base, with 6 bases sitting between them. CDR3 in amino acids: CSVAGGTDTQYF. Written as DNA, the CDR3 is TGCAGCGTTGCGGGGGGCACAGATACGCAGTATTTT.

This clonotype appeared many times. The chain recombines TRBV10-3 with TRBJ2-7, with TRBD2 as a possible D gene (7 bases). CDR1 and CDR2 (germline): ENHRY, SYGVKD. The CDR3 totals 15 residues. V was pared by 9 bases and J by 3 bases, with 21 bases between. The CDR3 nucleotides are TGTGCCATGTCATCTGGGGGGGCGGGGGACTACGAGCAGTACTTC. Residues: CAMSSGGAGDYEQYF.

This clonotype appeared many times. V gene TRBV19 combines with J gene TRBJ2-7, with 14 bases fitting TRBD2. J was trimmed by 8 bases and V by 6 bases; bases with no gene match: 12. This CDR3 comprises 16 residues. CDR1 and CDR2 (germline): LNHDA, SQIVND (reference sequence). CDR3 protein: CASRKTAGTSGSKQYF. The DNA of the CDR3 is TGTGCCAGTAGAAAGACCGCCGGGACTAGCGGGAGTAAGCAGTACTTC.

This clonotype came up a few times. The chain links TRBV6-2 or TRBV6-3 to TRBJ2-5; D might be TRBD1 (6 bases). The CDR3 is 16 amino acids. Trimming stripped 2 bases from V and 0 bases from J, with 13 bases between. Germline values: CDR1 MNHEY, CDR2 SVGEGT. The CDR3 bases are TGTGCCAGCAGTTACGGGGGCGGTTGGTACCAAGAGACCCAGTACTTC. Translation: CASSYGGGWYQETQYF.

A remark on this clonotype: Germline is not matched at one junction end, which may reflect a read error. The rearrangement uses TRBV7-7 and TRBJ2-5, with a tentative D call TRBD2 (5 bases). CDR1 is SSHAT, CDR2 FNYEAQ, per germline (reference sequence). The CDR3 consists of 15 residues. The CDR3 coding sequence is TGTGCTAGCAGCTTAGGAGGCAAAGACCAAGAGACCCAGTACTTC. It translates to CASSLGGKDQETQYF. Full variable domain (rest looked up from reference TRBV7-7 and TRBJ2-5): GAGVSQSPRYKVTKRGQDVTLRCDPISSHATLYWYQQALGQGPEFLTYFNYEAQPDKSGLPSDRFSAERPEGSISTLTIQRTEQRDSAMYRCASSLGGKDQETQYFGPGTRLLVL.

This rearrangement joins TRBV7-6 to TRBJ1-1, with D perhaps matching TRBD1 (5 bases). There are 15 residues in the CDR3. Germline V gene sequence: CDR1 SGHVS, CDR2 FNYEAQ. With 3 bases removed from V and 1 base from J, the gap between germline ends came to 12 bases. CDR3 region: CASSLRFGGNTEAFF. The CDR3 bases are TGTGCCAGCAGCTTGAGATTCGGGGGGAACACTGAAGCTTTCTTT. The complete variable domain, with remaining parts taken from reference TRBV7-6 and TRBJ1-1, reads GAGVSQSPRYKVTKRGQDVALRCDPISGHVSLYWYRQALGQGPEFLTYFNYEAQQDKSGLPNDRFSAERPEGSISTLTIQRTEQRDSAMYRCASSLRFGGNTEAFFGQGTRLTVV.

This clonotype occurred many times. The gene calls are TRBV7-2 and TRBJ1-2; D is ambiguous. The CDR3 is 15 residues long. Per germline, CDR1 SGHTA and CDR2 FQGNSA. The V gene lost 1 base and the J gene lost 8 bases, with 17 bases spanning the gap. CDR3 DNA sequence: TGTGCCAGCAGCTTAGAGTTGGGCCATATGTGGGGCTACACCTTC. Its translation is CASSLELGHMWGYTF.

This clonotype was observed at least ten times. The gene calls are TRBV2 and TRBJ2-1, with a possible D match to TRBD1 (5 bases). Germline CDR1 reads SNHLY; CDR2 reads FYNNEI. This CDR3 has 11 residues. Trimming left V 6 bases short and J 6 bases short, with 6 bases between. This CDR3 reads CASRDSNEQFF. The CDR3 DNA sequence: TGTGCCAGCAGAGACAGCAATGAGCAGTTCTTC. Looking up the rest from reference TRBV2 and TRBJ2-1 gives the full variable domain: EPEVTQTPSHQVTQMGQEVILRCVPISNHLYFYWYRQILGQKVEFLVSFYNNEISEKSEIFDDQFSVERPDGSNFTLKIRSTKLEDSAMYFCASRDSNEQFFGPGTRLTVL.

This chain joins TRBV30 and TRBJ2-2; D possibly corresponds to TRBD1 (5 bases). Trimming took off 6 bases at V and 2 bases at J, with 16 bases between the two ends. In germline, CDR1 is GTSNPN, CDR2 SVGIG (reference sequence). The CDR3 runs to 15 residues. The CDR3 region is CACRQGASNTGELFF. In DNA form, the CDR3 reads TGTGCCTGTCGCCAAGGGGCGAGTAACACCGGGGAGCTGTTTTTT.

This clonotype occurred a few times. The chain recombines TRBV29-1 with TRBJ1-1; D not resolved. This CDR3 region has 12 residues. CDR1 SQVTM and CDR2 ANQGSEA come from the germline V gene. V was pared by 1 base and J by 1 base, with 4 bases between. CDR3 amino acids: CSVEGRNTEAFF. DNA for the CDR3: TGCAGCGTTGAAGGGCGGAACACTGAAGCTTTCTTT.